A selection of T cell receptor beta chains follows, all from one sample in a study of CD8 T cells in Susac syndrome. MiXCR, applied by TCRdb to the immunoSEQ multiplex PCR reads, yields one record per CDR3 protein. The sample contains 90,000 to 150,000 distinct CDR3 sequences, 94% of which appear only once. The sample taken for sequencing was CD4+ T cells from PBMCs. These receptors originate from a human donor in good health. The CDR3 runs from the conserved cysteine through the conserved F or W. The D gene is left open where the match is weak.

CASSPIAGEGDTQYF TGTGCCAGCAGTCCGATAGCGGGAGAGGGGGATACGCAGTATTTT TRBJ2-3 TRBD2 TRBV12-3/TRBV12-4
CSAIGTGGSEAFF TGCAGTGCCATAGGGACAGGAGGGTCTGAAGCTTTCTTT TRBJ1-1 TRBD1 TRBV20-1
CASSLVGSNQPQHF TGTGCCAGCAGCTTGGTTGGCAGTAATCAGCCCCAGCATTTT TRBJ1-5 NA TRBV5-6
CASSTGGRTEAFF TGCGCCAGTTCCACAGGGGGCCGAACTGAAGCTTTCTTT TRBJ1-1 TRBD1 TRBV5-1
CATATGQGGNQPQHF TGTGCCACGGCTACCGGACAGGGAGGCAATCAGCCCCAGCATTTT TRBJ1-5 TRBD1 TRBV19
CASSVSAGLSYEQYF TGTGCCAGCAGCGTATCGGCGGGGTTGTCCTACGAGCAGTACTTC TRBJ2-7 NA TRBV9
CSAKAGTIQETQYF TGCAGTGCAAAAGCGGGGACGATCCAAGAGACCCAGTACTTC TRBJ2-5 TRBD2 TRBV20-1
CASSGRSGLQETQYF TGTGCCAGCAGTGGCAGGAGCGGTTTACAAGAGACCCAGTACTTC TRBJ2-5 NA TRBV28
CATSPDRDYEQYF TGTGCCACCAGCCCGGACAGAGATTACGAGCAGTACTTC TRBJ2-7 NA TRBV15
CASSVGQSNQPQHF TGTGCCAGCAGCGTAGGACAGAGTAATCAGCCCCAGCATTTT TRBJ1-5 NA TRBV9
CASSSGPVREQFF TGTGCCAGCAGCTCGGGCCCTGTACGTGAGCAGTTCTTC TRBJ2-1 NA TRBV7-3
CASSYDRANTGELFF TGTGCCAGCAGTTACGACAGAGCGAACACCGGGGAGCTGTTTTTT TRBJ2-2 NA TRBV7-8
CASSFFAAKDRADYGYTF TGTGCCAGCAGTTTTTTCGCAGCTAAGGACAGGGCCGACTATGGCTACACCTTC TRBJ1-2 TRBD1 TRBV28
CASSRTSGTYNEQFF TGTGCCAGTAGTCGGACTAGCGGGACCTACAATGAGCAGTTCTTC TRBJ2-1 TRBD2 TRBV19
CSARDGGGERGHGEQYF TGCAGTGCTAGAGATGGCGGCGGAGAGCGGGGTCACGGTGAGCAGTACTTC TRBJ2-7 TRBD2 TRBV20-1
CASSLLEAGDQPQHF TGTGCCAGCAGTTTACTCGAGGCGGGAGATCAGCCCCAGCATTTT TRBJ1-5 NA TRBV12-3/TRBV12-4